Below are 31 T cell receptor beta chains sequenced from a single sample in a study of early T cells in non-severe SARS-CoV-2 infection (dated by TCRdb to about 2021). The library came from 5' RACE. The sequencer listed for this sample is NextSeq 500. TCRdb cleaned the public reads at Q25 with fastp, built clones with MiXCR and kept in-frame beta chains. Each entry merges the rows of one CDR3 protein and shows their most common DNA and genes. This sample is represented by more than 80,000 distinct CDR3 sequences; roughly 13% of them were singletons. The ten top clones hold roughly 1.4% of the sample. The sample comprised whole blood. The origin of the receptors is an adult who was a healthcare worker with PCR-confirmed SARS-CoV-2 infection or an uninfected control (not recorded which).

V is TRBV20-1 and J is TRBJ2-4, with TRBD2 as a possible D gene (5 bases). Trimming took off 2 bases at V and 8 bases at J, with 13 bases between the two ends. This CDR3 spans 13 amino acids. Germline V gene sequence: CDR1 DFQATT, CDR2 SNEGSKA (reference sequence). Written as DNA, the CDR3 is TGCAGTGCTAGAACGCCTAGCCGGGACATTCAGTACTTC. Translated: CSARTPSRDIQYF.

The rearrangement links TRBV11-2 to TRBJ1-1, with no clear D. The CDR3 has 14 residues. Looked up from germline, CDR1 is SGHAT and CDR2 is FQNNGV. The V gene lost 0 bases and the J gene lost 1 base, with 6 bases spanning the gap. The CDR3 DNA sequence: TGTGCCAGCAGCTTAGATGGGCAGAACACTGAAGCTTTCTTT. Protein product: CASSLDGQNTEAFF. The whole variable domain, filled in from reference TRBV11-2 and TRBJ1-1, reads EAGVAQSPRYKIIEKRQSVAFWCNPISGHATLYWYQQILGQGPKLLIQFQNNGVVDDSQLPKDRFSAERLKGVDSTLKIQPAKLEDSAVYLCASSLDGQNTEAFFGQGTRLTVV.

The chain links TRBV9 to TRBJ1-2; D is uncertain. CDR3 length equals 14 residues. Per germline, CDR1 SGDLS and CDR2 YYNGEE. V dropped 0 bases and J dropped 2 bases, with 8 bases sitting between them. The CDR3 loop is CASSVGASNYGYTF. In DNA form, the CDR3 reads TGTGCCAGCAGCGTAGGGGCTTCCAACTATGGCTACACCTTC.

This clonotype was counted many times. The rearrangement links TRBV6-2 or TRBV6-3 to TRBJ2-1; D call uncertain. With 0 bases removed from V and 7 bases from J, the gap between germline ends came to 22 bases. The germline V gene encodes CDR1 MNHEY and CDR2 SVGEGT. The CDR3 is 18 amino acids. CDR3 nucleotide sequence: TGTGCCAGCAGTTACTCGATCCCACCCACAAAGGTCCAGAATGAGCAGTTCTTC. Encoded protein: CASSYSIPPTKVQNEQFF.

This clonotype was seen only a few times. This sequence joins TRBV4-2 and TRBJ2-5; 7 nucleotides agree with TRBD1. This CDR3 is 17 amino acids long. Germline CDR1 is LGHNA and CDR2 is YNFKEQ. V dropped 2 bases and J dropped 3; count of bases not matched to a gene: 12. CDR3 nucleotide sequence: TGTGCCAGCAGCCAATTCACGCCCGGGACAGACGAAGAGACCCAGTACTTC. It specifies CASSQFTPGTDEETQYF.

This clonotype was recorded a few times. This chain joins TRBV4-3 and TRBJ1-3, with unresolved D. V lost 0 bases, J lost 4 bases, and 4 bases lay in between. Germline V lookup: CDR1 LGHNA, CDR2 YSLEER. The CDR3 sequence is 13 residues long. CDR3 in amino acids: CASSQDRGNTIYF. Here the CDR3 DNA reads TGCGCCAGCAGCCAAGATCGGGGAAACACCATATATTTT.

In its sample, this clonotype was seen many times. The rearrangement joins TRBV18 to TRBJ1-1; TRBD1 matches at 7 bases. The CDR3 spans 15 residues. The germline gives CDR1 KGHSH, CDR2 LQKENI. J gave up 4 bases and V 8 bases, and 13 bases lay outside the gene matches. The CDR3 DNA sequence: TGTGCCAGCCCCGAGCCAACAGGGGAGAGCACTGAAGCTTTCTTT. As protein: CASPEPTGESTEAFF.

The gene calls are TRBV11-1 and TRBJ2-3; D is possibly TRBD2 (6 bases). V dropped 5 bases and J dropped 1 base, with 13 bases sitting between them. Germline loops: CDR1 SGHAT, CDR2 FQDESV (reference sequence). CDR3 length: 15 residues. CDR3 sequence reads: CASSPLGGGTDTQYF. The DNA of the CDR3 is TGTGCCAGCAGCCCCCTTGGAGGGGGCACAGATACGCAGTATTTT.

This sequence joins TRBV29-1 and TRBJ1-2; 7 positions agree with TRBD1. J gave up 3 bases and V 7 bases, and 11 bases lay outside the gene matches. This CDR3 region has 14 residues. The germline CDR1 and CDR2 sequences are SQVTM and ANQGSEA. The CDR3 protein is CSANPRQGDYGYTF. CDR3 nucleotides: TGCAGCGCCAACCCCCGACAGGGTGACTATGGCTACACCTTC. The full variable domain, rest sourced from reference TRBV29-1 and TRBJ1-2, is SAVISQKPSRDICQRGTSLTIQCQVDSQVTMMFWYRQQPGQSLTLIATANQGSEATYESGFVIDKFPISRPNLTFSTLTVSNMSPEDSSIYLCSANPRQGDYGYTFGSGTRLTVV.

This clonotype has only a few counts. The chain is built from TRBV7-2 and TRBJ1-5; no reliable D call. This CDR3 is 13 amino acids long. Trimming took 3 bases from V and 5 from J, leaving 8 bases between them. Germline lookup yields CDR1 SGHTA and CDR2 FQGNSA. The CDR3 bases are TGTGCCAGCAGCTTGACACTGCATCAGCCCCAGCATTTT. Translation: CASSLTLHQPQHF.

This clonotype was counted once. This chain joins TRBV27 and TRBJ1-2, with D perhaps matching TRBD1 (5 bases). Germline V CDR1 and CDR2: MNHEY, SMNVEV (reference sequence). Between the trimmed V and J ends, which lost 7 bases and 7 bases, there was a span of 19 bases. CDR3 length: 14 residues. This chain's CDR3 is CASTQAVGTVGYTF. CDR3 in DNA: TGTGCCAGCACCCAAGCTGTCGGGACGGTTGGCTACACCTTC.

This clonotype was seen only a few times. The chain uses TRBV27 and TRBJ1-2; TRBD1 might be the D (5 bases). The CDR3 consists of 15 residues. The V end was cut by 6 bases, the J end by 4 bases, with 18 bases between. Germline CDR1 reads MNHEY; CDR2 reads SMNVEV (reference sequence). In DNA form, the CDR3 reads TGTGCCAGCAGCTCTCGCCCTGGGGCCCTCTATGGCTACACCTTC. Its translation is CASSSRPGALYGYTF.

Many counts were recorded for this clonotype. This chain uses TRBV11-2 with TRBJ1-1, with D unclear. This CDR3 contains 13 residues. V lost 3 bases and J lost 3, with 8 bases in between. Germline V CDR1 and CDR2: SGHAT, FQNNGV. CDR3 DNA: TGTGCCAGCAGCTTGGACGTAGACACTGAAGCTTTCTTT. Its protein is CASSLDVDTEAFF.

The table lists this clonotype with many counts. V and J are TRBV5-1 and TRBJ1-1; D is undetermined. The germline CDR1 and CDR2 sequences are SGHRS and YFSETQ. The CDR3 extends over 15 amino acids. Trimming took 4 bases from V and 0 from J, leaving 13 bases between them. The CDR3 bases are TGCGCCAGCAGCCCCCAGGCAGAAGTGAACACTGAAGCTTTCTTT. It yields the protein CASSPQAEVNTEAFF.

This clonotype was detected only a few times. The CDR3 bases are TGTGCCAGCAGTTCACAGGGGGCGGCTAATGAAAAACTGTTTTTT. It is translated as CASSSQGAANEKLFF. The chain combines TRBV6-5 with TRBJ1-4; TRBD1 matches 9 bases. The CDR3 is made up of 15 amino acids. V dropped 4 bases and J dropped 3; count of bases not matched to a gene: 3. CDR1 and CDR2 from the germline V gene are MNHEY and SVGAGI.

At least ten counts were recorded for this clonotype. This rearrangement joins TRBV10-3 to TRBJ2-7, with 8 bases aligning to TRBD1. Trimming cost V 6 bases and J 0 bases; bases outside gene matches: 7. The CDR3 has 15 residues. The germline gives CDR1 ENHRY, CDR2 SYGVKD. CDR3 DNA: TGTGCCATCAGGGCCGGGACAGGCGACTCCTACGAGCAGTACTTC. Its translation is CAIRAGTGDSYEQYF.

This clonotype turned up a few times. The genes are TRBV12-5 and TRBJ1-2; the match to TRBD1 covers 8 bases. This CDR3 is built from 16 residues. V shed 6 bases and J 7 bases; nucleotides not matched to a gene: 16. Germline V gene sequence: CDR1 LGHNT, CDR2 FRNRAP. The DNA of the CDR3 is TGTGCTAGTGGCCGCACCCCCCAGGGGGCCGTGGGTGGCTACACCTTC. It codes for CASGRTPQGAVGGYTF.

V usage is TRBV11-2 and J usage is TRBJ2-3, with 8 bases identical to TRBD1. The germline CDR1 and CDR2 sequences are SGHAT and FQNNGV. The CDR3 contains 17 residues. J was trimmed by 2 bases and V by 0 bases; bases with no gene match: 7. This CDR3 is CASSLDSGGRATDTQYF. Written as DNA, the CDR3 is TGTGCCAGCAGCTTAGATTCAGGGGGCCGCGCCACAGATACGCAGTATTTT.

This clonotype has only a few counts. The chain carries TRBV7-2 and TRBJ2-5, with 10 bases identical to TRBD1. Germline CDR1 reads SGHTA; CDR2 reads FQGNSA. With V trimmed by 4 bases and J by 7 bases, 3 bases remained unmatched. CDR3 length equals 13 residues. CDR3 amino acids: CASSSGTGVTQYF. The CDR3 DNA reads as TGTGCCAGCAGCTCGGGGACAGGGGTGACCCAGTACTTC.

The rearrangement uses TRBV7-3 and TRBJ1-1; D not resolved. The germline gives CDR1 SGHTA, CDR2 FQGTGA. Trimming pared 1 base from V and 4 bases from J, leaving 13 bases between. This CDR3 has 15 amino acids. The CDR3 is CASSLIPGSGTEAFF. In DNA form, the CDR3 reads TGTGCCAGCAGCTTAATCCCCGGCTCAGGCACTGAAGCTTTCTTT.

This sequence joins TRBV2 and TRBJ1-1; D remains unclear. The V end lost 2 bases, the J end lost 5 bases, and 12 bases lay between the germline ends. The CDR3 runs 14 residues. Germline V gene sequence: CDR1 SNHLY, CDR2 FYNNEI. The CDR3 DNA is TGTGCCAGCAGTGAAATTACCAAGGGTACTGAAGCTTTCTTT. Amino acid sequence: CASSEITKGTEAFF. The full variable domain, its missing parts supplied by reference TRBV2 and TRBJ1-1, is EPEVTQTPSHQVTQMGQEVILRCVPISNHLYFYWYRQILGQKVEFLVSFYNNEISEKSEIFDDQFSVERPDGSNFTLKIRSTKLEDSAMYFCASSEITKGTEAFFGQGTRLTVV.

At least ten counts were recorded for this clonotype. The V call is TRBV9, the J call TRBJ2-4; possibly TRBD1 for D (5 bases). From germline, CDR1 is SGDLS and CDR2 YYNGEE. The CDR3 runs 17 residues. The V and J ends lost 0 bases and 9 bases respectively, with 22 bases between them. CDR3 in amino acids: CASSVEGQGPFSSIQYF. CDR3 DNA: TGTGCCAGCAGCGTAGAGGGGCAGGGTCCCTTTTCCAGCATTCAGTACTTC.

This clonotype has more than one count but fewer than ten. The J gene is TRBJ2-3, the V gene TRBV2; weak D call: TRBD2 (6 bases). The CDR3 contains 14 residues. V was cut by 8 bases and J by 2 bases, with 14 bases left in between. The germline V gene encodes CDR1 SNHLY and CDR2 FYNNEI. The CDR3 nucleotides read TGTGCCAGCGCAGGTCGGGAGAACACAGATACGCAGTATTTT. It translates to CASAGRENTDTQYF.

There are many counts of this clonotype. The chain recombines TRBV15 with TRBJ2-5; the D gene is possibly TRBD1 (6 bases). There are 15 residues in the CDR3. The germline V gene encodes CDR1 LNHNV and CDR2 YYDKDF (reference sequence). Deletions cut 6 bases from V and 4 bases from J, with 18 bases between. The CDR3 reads CATSQTPTGGETQYF. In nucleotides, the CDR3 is TGTGCCACCAGTCAGACCCCGACAGGAGGAGAGACCCAGTACTTC.

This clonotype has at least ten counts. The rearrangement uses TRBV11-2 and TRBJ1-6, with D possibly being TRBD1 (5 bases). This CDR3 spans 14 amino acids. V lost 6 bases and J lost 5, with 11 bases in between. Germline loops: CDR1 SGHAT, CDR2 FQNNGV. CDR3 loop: CASRFPGNNSPLHF. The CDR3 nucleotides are TGTGCCAGCAGGTTCCCAGGGAATAATTCACCCCTCCACTTT.

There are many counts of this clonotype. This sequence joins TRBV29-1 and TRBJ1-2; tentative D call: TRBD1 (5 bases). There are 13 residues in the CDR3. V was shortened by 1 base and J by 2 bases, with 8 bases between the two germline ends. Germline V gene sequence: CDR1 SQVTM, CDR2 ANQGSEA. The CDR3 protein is CSVEAGTNYGYTF. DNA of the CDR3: TGCAGCGTTGAAGCAGGGACCAACTATGGCTACACCTTC.

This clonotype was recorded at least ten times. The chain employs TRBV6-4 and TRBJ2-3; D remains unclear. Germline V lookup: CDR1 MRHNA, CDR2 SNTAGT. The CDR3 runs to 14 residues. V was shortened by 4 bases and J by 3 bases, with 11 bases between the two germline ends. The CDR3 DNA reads TGTGCCAGCAGTGCGAAAGGCGGAACAGATACGCAGTATTTT. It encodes CASSAKGGTDTQYF.

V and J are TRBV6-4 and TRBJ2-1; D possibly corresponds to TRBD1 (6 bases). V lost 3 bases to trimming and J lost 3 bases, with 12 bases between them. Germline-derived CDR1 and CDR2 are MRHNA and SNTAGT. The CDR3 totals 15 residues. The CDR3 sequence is CASSEFEGDYNEQFF. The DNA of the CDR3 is TGTGCCAGCAGTGAATTTGAGGGGGACTACAATGAGCAGTTCTTC.

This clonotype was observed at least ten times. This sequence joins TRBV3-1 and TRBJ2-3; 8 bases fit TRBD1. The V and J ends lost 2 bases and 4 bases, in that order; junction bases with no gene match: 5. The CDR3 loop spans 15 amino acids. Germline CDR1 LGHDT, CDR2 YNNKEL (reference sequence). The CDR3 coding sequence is TGTGCCAGCAGCCAAATCGGACAGGGCTCAGATACGCAGTATTTT. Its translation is CASSQIGQGSDTQYF.

CDR3 protein: CASSLTGNTEAFF. CDR3 DNA sequence: TGTGCCAGCAGCTTGACAGGAAACACTGAAGCTTTCTTT. The J gene is TRBJ1-1, the V gene TRBV3-1; D perhaps matches TRBD1 (6 bases). The CDR3 has 13 amino acids. V was trimmed by 5 bases and J by 2 bases, leaving 9 bases between them. Germline V CDR1 and CDR2: LGHDT, YNNKEL (reference sequence).

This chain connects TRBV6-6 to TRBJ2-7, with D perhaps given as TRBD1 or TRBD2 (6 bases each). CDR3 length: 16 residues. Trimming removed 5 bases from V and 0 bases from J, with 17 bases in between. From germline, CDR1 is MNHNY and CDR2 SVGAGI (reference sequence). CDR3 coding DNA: TGTGCCAGCAGTCCCCGGTCAACGGGGGCCTCCTACGAGCAGTACTTC. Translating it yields CASSPRSTGASYEQYF.